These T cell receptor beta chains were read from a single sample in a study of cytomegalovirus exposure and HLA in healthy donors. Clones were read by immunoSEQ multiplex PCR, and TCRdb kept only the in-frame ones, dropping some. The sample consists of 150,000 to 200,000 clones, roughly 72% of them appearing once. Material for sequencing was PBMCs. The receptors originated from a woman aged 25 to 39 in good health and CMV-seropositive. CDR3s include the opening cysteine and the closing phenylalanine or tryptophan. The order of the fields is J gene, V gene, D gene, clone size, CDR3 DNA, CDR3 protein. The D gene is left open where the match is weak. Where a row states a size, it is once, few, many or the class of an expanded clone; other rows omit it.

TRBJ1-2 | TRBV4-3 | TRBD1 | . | TGCGCCAGCAGCCAAGGGCGGACAGGACGCTATGGCTACACCTTC | CASSQGRTGRYGYTF
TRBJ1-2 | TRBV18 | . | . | TGTGCCAGCTCACCTCGTAATATCTATGGCTACACCTTC | CASSPRNIYGYTF
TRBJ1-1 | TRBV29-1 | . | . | TGCAGCGTCAGGGAGGATGCGAACACTGAAGCTTTCTTT | CSVREDANTEAFF
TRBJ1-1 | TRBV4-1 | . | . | TGCGCCAGCAGCCCGGGACACACTAACACTGAAGCTTTCTTT | CASSPGHTNTEAFF
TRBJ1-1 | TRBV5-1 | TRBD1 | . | TGCGCCAGCAGCTTGGCTGGGACAGGGGACACTGAAGCTTTCTTT | CASSLAGTGDTEAFF
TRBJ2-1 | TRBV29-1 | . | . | TGCAGCCTATGGTACAATGAGCAGTTCTTC | CSLWYNEQFF
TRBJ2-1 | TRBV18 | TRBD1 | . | TGTGCCAGCTCATCAGGGACAGGGTACAATGAGCAGTTCTTC | CASSSGTGYNEQFF
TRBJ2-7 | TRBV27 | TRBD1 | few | TGTGCCAGCAGCAGCCTAACCGGGACAGGGCTCCACGAGCAGTACTTC | CASSSLTGTGLHEQYF
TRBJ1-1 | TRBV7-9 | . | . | TGTGCCAGCAGCTCGAGACTGACGAACACTGAAGCTTTCTTT | CASSSRLTNTEAFF
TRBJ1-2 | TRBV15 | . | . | TGTGCCACCAGCAGAGCGGGGACAACTAACTATGGCTACACCTTC | CATSRAGTTNYGYTF
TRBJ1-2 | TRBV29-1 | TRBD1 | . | TGCAGCGCTAGGGACAGGGATAACTATGGCTACACCTTC | CSARDRDNYGYTF
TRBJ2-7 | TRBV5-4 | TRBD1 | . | TGTGCCAGCAGCCTCCGGGACAGCTACGAGCAGTACTTC | CASSLRDSYEQYF
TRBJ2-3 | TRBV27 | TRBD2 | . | TGTGCCAGCAGCTATCTAGCGGGGGCCAGCACAGATACGCAGTATTTT | CASSYLAGASTDTQYF
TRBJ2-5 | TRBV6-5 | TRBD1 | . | TGTGCCGTGGGGGGACAGGGCAGGGAAGAGACCCAGTACTTC | CAVGGQGREETQYF
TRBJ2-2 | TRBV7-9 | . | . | TGTGCCAGCCAGGACAGATCGAACACCGGGGAGCTGTTTTTT | CASQDRSNTGELFF